The rows below give T cell receptor beta chains drawn from one sample of a study of blood T cells in healthy people across ages. TCRdb independently ran MiXCR on the 5' RACE reads; one entry per CDR3 protein. The table shows fewer than 2,000,000 distinct CDR3 sequences, with around 35% occurring only once. The sequencing sample was made of blood. The receptor source for this set is a woman younger than 45 in good health. The CDR3 runs from the conserved cysteine through the conserved F or W. D genes are given only for firm matches. Size is omitted from some rows. Given values are once, few, many or a class for expanded clones.

TRBV28	TRBJ2-1	TRBD1	NA	CASSLLTGGNNEQFF	TGTGCCAGCAGTTTATTGACAGGGGGGAACAATGAGCAGTTCTTC
TRBV20-1	TRBJ2-7	TRBD2	NA	CSASLGLEVSYEQYF	TGCAGTGCTAGTCTTGGACTAGAAGTCTCCTACGAGCAGTACTTC
TRBV5-6	TRBJ2-3	TRBD2	NA	CASSLAHVWGSGGIKPTDTQYF	TGTGCCAGCAGCTTGGCCCACGTGTGGGGTAGCGGGGGAATCAAGCCCACAGATACGCAGTATTTT
TRBV15	TRBJ2-7	NA	few	CATSRKRRLSPYEQYF	TGTGCCACCAGCAGAAAGCGTAGGCTATCTCCCTACGAGCAGTACTTC
TRBV3-1	TRBJ1-1	NA	few	CASSRQPTESEAFF	TGTGCCAGCAGCCGCCAGCCTACGGAATCTGAAGCTTTCTTT
TRBV20-1	TRBJ2-2	NA	NA	CSAKAVDTGELFF	TGCAGTGCTAAGGCTGTCGACACCGGGGAGCTGTTTTTT
TRBV29-1	TRBJ2-7	NA	NA	CSGLLQGNSYGQYF	TGCAGCGGCCTCTTACAGGGTAACTCCTACGGGCAGTACTTC
TRBV20-1	TRBJ2-1	NA	NA	CSAPETYSYNEQFF	TGCAGTGCTCCTGAGACTTACTCCTACAATGAGCAGTTCTTC
TRBV3-1	TRBJ1-2	NA	NA	CAGSQDSGGGSNYGYTF	TGTGCCGGCAGCCAAGATTCGGGCGGAGGTTCTAACTATGGCTACACCTTC
TRBV4-1	TRBJ2-1	TRBD2	NA	CASSQLAGGSSYNEQFF	TGCGCCAGCAGCCAACTAGCGGGGGGTAGCTCCTACAATGAGCAGTTCTTC
TRBV12-3/TRBV12-4	TRBJ2-7	TRBD2	many	CASSLGGGRWDEQYF	TGTGCCAGCAGTTTAGGGGGCGGGAGATGGGACGAGCAGTACTTC
TRBV6-6	TRBJ2-1	NA	few	CASSYSILASPNEQFF	TGTGCCAGCAGTTACAGCATCCTAGCGAGTCCTAATGAGCAGTTCTTC
TRBV25-1	TRBJ1-1	NA	NA	CASSTGHSTEAFF	TGTGCCAGCAGTACAGGGCACTCCACTGAAGCTTTCTTT
TRBV28	TRBJ2-1	NA	few	CASSLSYPLDEQFF	TGTGCCAGCAGTTTATCGTACCCACTAGATGAGCAGTTCTTC
TRBV20-1	TRBJ2-4	TRBD1	NA	CSAKDRAEEQYF	TGCAGTGCTAAAGACAGGGCAGAAGAGCAGTACTTC
TRBV11-2	TRBJ2-7	TRBD2	NA	CASSLGPAGRYQGEQYF	TGTGCCAGCAGCTTAGGGCCGGCCGGGAGGTACCAGGGCGAGCAGTACTTC
TRBV27	TRBJ2-1	NA	few	CVSSLNFWGYNEQFF	TGCGTCAGCAGTTTAAATTTTTGGGGGTACAATGAGCAGTTCTTC
TRBV12-3/TRBV12-4	TRBJ2-5	NA	NA	CASSLSGPGETQYF	TGTGCCAGCAGTTTATCAGGGCCGGGAGAGACCCAGTACTTC
TRBV20-1	TRBJ2-3	TRBD2	few	CSGDGTSAISDTQYF	TGCAGTGGCGATGGGACTAGCGCGATCTCAGATACGCAGTATTTT
TRBV6-5	TRBJ2-5	TRBD1	NA	CASSYGTASHTQYF	TGTGCCAGCAGTTATGGGACAGCCTCGCATACCCAGTACTTC
TRBV10-3	TRBJ2-7	TRBD1	many	CAISRGPSYEQYF	TGTGCCATCAGCAGGGGGCCCTCCTACGAGCAGTACTTC
TRBV5-1	TRBJ2-6	NA	NA	CASSIRTNSGANVLTF	TGCGCCAGCAGCATCAGGACGAACTCTGGGGCCAACGTCCTGACTTTC
TRBV6-1	TRBJ2-4	NA	many	CASSEAREDIQYF	TGTGCCAGCAGTGAAGCCAGGGAGGACATTCAGTACTTC
TRBV5-1	TRBJ2-1	TRBD2	few	CASSRKFGTTYNEQFF	TGCGCCAGCAGCAGGAAATTCGGGACTACTTACAATGAGCAGTTCTTC
TRBV10-3	TRBJ2-7	TRBD2	NA	CAISEQSSGMGYEQYF	TGTGCCATCAGTGAGCAATCTAGCGGGATGGGCTACGAGCAGTACTTC
TRBV20-1	TRBJ2-3	TRBD1	NA	CSADKQGTDTQYF	TGCAGTGCGGATAAACAGGGGACAGATACGCAGTATTTT
TRBV5-4	TRBJ2-3	NA	NA	CASSSDSLRADTQYF	TGTGCCAGCAGCTCGGACAGTCTTCGGGCAGATACGCAGTATTTT
TRBV2	TRBJ2-5	NA	few	CASRWRADETQYF	TGTGCCAGCAGATGGAGGGCCGATGAGACCCAGTACTTC
TRBV12-3/TRBV12-4	TRBJ2-5	TRBD2	many	CASSGLAGTKETQYF	TGTGCCAGCAGTGGACTAGCGGGGACCAAGGAGACCCAGTACTTC